The 28 T cell receptor beta chains below were found in one sample sequenced in a study of T-cell reconstitution after alpha-beta-depleted transplantation in children. The TCRbeta library incorporated unique molecular identifiers. Each CDR3 protein is one row after TCRdb ran MiXCR on the PCR reads. The table has around 450,000 distinct CDR3 sequences, 43% seen once. The sequences come from PBMCs, collected before TCRalphabeta/CD19-depleted stem cell transplant. The receptors shown here come from a girl aged 2-15 years with aplastic anemia, due to receive a stem cell transplant.

This clonotype has a count of ten or more. The V call is TRBV12-3 or TRBV12-4, the J call TRBJ1-1; D ambiguous. The CDR3 spans 10 residues. V lost 6 bases and J 1 base, leaving 0 bases between the germline ends. CDR3 in amino acids: CASRNTEAFF. In DNA form, the CDR3 reads TGTGCCAGCAGGAACACTGAAGCTTTCTTT.

The table lists this clonotype with many counts. CDR3 DNA sequence: TGCGCCAGCAGCTTGGCTGGGACAGGGACCTACAATGAGCAGTTCTTC. It codes for CASSLAGTGTYNEQFF. V usage is TRBV5-1 and J usage is TRBJ2-1; 9 nucleotides align to TRBD1. The CDR3 is made up of 16 amino acids. CDR1 and CDR2 (germline): SGHRS, YFSETQ. V lost 0 bases and J lost 2; bases outside the gene matches: 3.

With respect to this clonotype: At one end the junction does not follow the germline gene, possibly because of a read error. This chain joins TRBV19 and TRBJ2-1; D gene uncertain. CDR3 length equals 12 residues. Germline lookup yields CDR1 LNHDA and CDR2 SQIVND (reference sequence). The CDR3 spells CASSILYNEQFF. CDR3 nucleotide sequence: TGTGCCAGCAGTATCCTATACAATGAGCAGTTCTTC.

The chain has TRBV7-3 and TRBJ2-3; 10 nucleotides agree with TRBD2. The CDR3 is 13 residues long. V shed 6 bases, J shed 5 bases, and the junction held 2 bases outside the gene matches. Germline CDR1 and CDR2: SGHTA and FQGTGA. The CDR3 here is CASSLAGEDTQYF. In DNA, the CDR3 is TGTGCCAGCAGTCTAGCGGGAGAAGATACGCAGTATTTT.

This clonotype was recorded at least ten times. The V call is TRBV7-2, the J call TRBJ2-7, with D uncertain. The germline CDR1 and CDR2 sequences are SGHTA and FQGNSA. Trimming cost V 4 bases and J 5 bases, with 15 bases left between them. This CDR3 is built from 14 residues. CDR3 sequence: CASSSYLEFDEQYF. CDR3 DNA: TGTGCCAGCAGCTCTTACCTAGAATTTGACGAGCAGTACTTC. The full variable domain, with the rest looked up from reference TRBV7-2 and TRBJ2-7, is GAGVSQSPSNKVTEKGKDVELRCDPISGHTALYWYRQSLGQGLEFLIYFQGNSAPDKSGLPSDRFSAERTGGSVSTLTIQRTQQEDSAVYLCASSSYLEFDEQYFGPGTRLTVT.

The chain couples TRBV20-1 to TRBJ2-7; 7 bases map to TRBD2. CDR3 length: 15 amino acids. The trim removed 3 bases at V and 0 bases at J, leaving 8 bases unmatched. Germline assignment: CDR1 DFQATT and CDR2 SNEGSKA (reference sequence). The CDR3 DNA reads TGCAGTGCTAGCCCTATTCTAGCGGCCTCCTACGAGCAGTACTTC. It specifies CSASPILAASYEQYF.

The chain uses TRBV20-1 and TRBJ2-7, with TRBD2 identical over 12 bases. Germline V gives CDR1 DFQATT, CDR2 SNEGSKA (reference sequence). CDR3 length: 18 amino acids. J lost 3 bases, V lost 3 bases, and 15 bases had no gene match. Here the CDR3 reads CSASSGGLAGGVHYEQYF. CDR3 nucleotides: TGCAGTGCTAGCTCCGGGGGGCTAGCGGGAGGGGTCCACTACGAGCAGTACTTC.

The V gene is TRBV20-1, the J gene TRBJ2-5; D possibly matches TRBD1 or TRBD2 (5 bases each). CDR1 and CDR2 from the germline V gene are DFQATT and SNEGSKA (reference sequence). The CDR3 is made up of 12 amino acids. The ends were cut back, 3 bases at V and 5 bases at J, with 10 bases in the middle. CDR3 nucleotide sequence: TGCAGTGCTAGTAGGGGAGACGAGACCCAGTACTTC. This encodes CSASRGDETQYF.

V is TRBV7-9 and J is TRBJ2-1; weak D call: TRBD1 (6 bases). The CDR3 consists of 14 residues. The ends were cut back, 2 bases at V and 3 bases at J, with 8 bases in the middle. The germline V gene has CDR1 SEHNR and CDR2 FQNEAQ (reference sequence). CDR3 loop: CASSLKTGYNEQFF. The CDR3 bases are TGTGCCAGCAGCTTAAAGACAGGCTACAATGAGCAGTTCTTC.

The rearrangement uses TRBV6-6 and TRBJ1-4; D not certain. Germline loops: CDR1 MNHNY, CDR2 SVGAGI (reference sequence). V was shortened by 8 bases and J by 4 bases, with 11 bases between the two germline ends. CDR3 size: 13 residues. This CDR3 is CASEGWSNEKLFF. The CDR3, as DNA: TGTGCCAGCGAGGGCTGGAGTAATGAAAAACTGTTTTTT.

CDR3 DNA sequence: TGTGCCAGCAGAGGGAACCTCGGACAGCATGGCTACACCTTC. Protein sequence: CASRGNLGQHGYTF. The rearrangement joins TRBV28 to TRBJ1-2; D may be TRBD1 (6 bases). Germline loops: CDR1 MDHEN, CDR2 SYDVKM. The CDR3 is 14 amino acids. V lost 6 bases and J 6 bases, leaving 17 bases between the germline ends.

CDR3 sequence (DNA): TGCAGTGCAGCCGGGACAGGGAGCATGAACACTGAAGCTTTCTTT. This translates into CSAAGTGSMNTEAFF. V and J are TRBV20-1 and TRBJ1-1; the match to TRBD1 covers 9 bases. J was trimmed by 0 bases and V by 6 bases; bases with no gene match: 8. The CDR3 is 15 residues long. CDR1 is DFQATT, CDR2 SNEGSKA, per germline (reference sequence).

The rearrangement links TRBV7-2 to TRBJ2-5; TRBD2 might be the D (6 bases). The V and J ends lost 4 bases and 6 bases respectively, with 12 bases between them. Germline CDR1 and CDR2: SGHTA and FQGNSA. This CDR3 is 13 amino acids long. The CDR3 here is CASSSDAGKTQYF. The CDR3 DNA sequence: TGTGCCAGCAGCTCGGATGCGGGGAAGACCCAGTACTTC.

This clonotype was detected many times. The V gene is TRBV27, the J gene TRBJ1-2; 7 nucleotides align to TRBD1. The CDR3 runs 11 residues. The ends lost 10 bases at V and 5 bases at J; junction bases unmatched: 4. Germline V gives CDR1 MNHEY, CDR2 SMNVEV (reference sequence). The CDR3 is CATSGQYGYTF. The CDR3 DNA sequence: TGTGCCACTTCGGGACAGTATGGCTACACCTTC.

The chain carries TRBV12-3 or TRBV12-4 and TRBJ1-6; a possible D gene is TRBD1 (6 bases). V lost 5 bases to trimming and J lost 7 bases, with 9 bases between them. CDR3 length equals 13 residues. CDR3 amino acids: CASSLGANSPLHF. Here the CDR3 DNA reads TGTGCCAGCAGTCTGGGGGCAAATTCACCCCTCCACTTT.

This chain joins TRBV29-1 and TRBJ1-2; D remains ambiguous. The V gene lost 1 base and the J gene lost 2 bases, with 11 bases spanning the gap. Germline V gives CDR1 SQVTM, CDR2 ANQGSEA. This CDR3 comprises 14 residues. As DNA, the CDR3 is TGCAGCGTTGAAGGCAGCCTACCGAACTATGGCTACACCTTC. Encoded protein: CSVEGSLPNYGYTF. Supplemented by reference TRBV29-1 and TRBJ1-2, the full variable domain reads SAVISQKPSRDICQRGTSLTIQCQVDSQVTMMFWYRQQPGQSLTLIATANQGSEATYESGFVIDKFPISRPNLTFSTLTVSNMSPEDSSIYLCSVEGSLPNYGYTFGSGTRLTVV.

This clonotype appeared once. The chain uses TRBV12-3 or TRBV12-4 and TRBJ2-4, with 11 bases matching TRBD2. This CDR3 spans 16 amino acids. Germline trimming cut 4 bases from V and 12 bases from J; bases unmatched to any gene: 14. The CDR3 region is CASSSGGTSGGRDQYF. In DNA form, the CDR3 reads TGTGCCAGCAGTTCGGGGGGGACTAGCGGTGGAAGGGATCAGTACTTC.

The CDR3 nucleotides read TGCAGTGCTAGTTGGCTAGCGGGTAACGAGCAGTACTTC. Its protein product is CSASWLAGNEQYF. The J gene is TRBJ2-7, the V gene TRBV20-1; 8 bases align to TRBD2. V lost 3 bases to trimming and J lost 5 bases; unmatched junction nucleotides: 6. The CDR3 runs to 13 residues. Germline V gene lookup returns CDR1 DFQATT and CDR2 SNEGSKA (reference sequence).

There are a few counts of this clonotype. The chain links TRBV29-1 to TRBJ2-1; D gene ambiguous. Germline values: CDR1 SQVTM, CDR2 ANQGSEA. The CDR3 covers 11 residues. V was trimmed by 3 bases and J by 4 bases, leaving 4 bases between them. CDR3 protein: CSVDRYNEQFF. The DNA of the CDR3 is TGCAGCGTTGATCGGTACAATGAGCAGTTCTTC.

This clonotype was observed a handful of times. The chain employs TRBV11-2 and TRBJ2-1; 13 nucleotides line up with TRBD2. The CDR3 is 18 amino acids. After removal of 5 bases from V and 3 bases from J, the junction contained 10 bases not matched to a gene. The V gene's germline CDR1 is SGHAT and CDR2 FQNNGV. The CDR3 loop is CASSKSTSGRKYYNEQFF. The CDR3 coding sequence is TGTGCCAGCAGCAAATCGACTAGCGGGAGGAAATACTACAATGAGCAGTTCTTC.

This chain links TRBV18 with TRBJ2-7; no clear D. Germline V gives CDR1 KGHSH, CDR2 LQKENI. The CDR3 is 14 residues long. Trimming pared 3 bases from V and 6 bases from J, leaving 15 bases between. DNA of the CDR3: TGTGCCAGCTCACCCAGACGGCAACCTGGCGAGCAGTACTTC. Its protein is CASSPRRQPGEQYF.

This clonotype was detected many times. This CDR3 reads CSVEDFNNEQFF. The CDR3 region has the DNA TGCAGCGTTGAAGATTTCAACAATGAGCAGTTCTTC. The chain joins TRBV29-1 to TRBJ2-1; D remains unclear. V lost 0 bases and J 5 bases, leaving 5 bases between the germline ends. Germline V gene data show CDR1 as SQVTM and CDR2 as ANQGSEA. This CDR3 is 12 amino acids long.

The J gene is TRBJ2-5, the V gene TRBV5-1; D possibly matches TRBD1 or TRBD2 (6 bases each). Trimming pared 3 bases from V and 0 bases from J, leaving 18 bases between. This CDR3 has 17 amino acids. Germline CDR1 is SGHRS and CDR2 is YFSETQ. CDR3 in amino acids: CASSWGYREAYQETQYF. The DNA of the CDR3 is TGCGCCAGCAGCTGGGGTTACAGGGAGGCGTACCAAGAGACCCAGTACTTC.

The J gene is TRBJ1-1, the V gene TRBV6-5; maybe TRBD1 (5 bases). Germline V CDR1 and CDR2: MNHEY, SVGAGI. The CDR3 is made up of 14 amino acids. Deletions cut 2 bases from V and 3 bases from J, with 10 bases between. The CDR3 DNA sequence: TGTGCCAGCAGTTACCAGGGCTGGGACACTGAAGCTTTCTTT. Residues: CASSYQGWDTEAFF.

This clonotype was found once. V and J are TRBV15 and TRBJ2-2; the D is unclear. V lost 0 bases and J lost 5, with 10 bases in between. CDR3 size: 15 residues. Germline assignment: CDR1 LNHNV and CDR2 YYDKDF (reference sequence). The CDR3 here is CATSREVGNTGELFF. The CDR3 DNA sequence: TGTGCCACCAGCAGAGAAGTAGGGAATACCGGGGAGCTGTTTTTT. Looking up the rest from reference TRBV15 and TRBJ2-2 gives the full variable domain: DAMVIQNPRYQVTQFGKPVTLSCSQTLNHNVMYWYQQKSSQAPKLLFHYYDKDFNNEADTPDNFQSRRPNTSFCFLDIRSPGLGDTAMYLCATSREVGNTGELFFGEGSRLTVL.

This clonotype was counted between two and nine times. The chain joins TRBV12-3 or TRBV12-4 to TRBJ2-3; maybe TRBD1 (5 bases). This CDR3 has 11 residues. Trimming stripped 3 bases from V and 12 bases from J, with 10 bases between. CDR3 nucleotides: TGTGCCAGCAGTTTTGGGGCCCGTCAGTATTTT. Amino acid sequence: CASSFGARQYF.

There are many counts of this clonotype. The rearrangement joins TRBV5-1 to TRBJ1-4; D is ambiguous. Trimming left V 2 bases short and J 0 bases short, with 8 bases between. CDR3 length: 15 residues. Germline V gives CDR1 SGHRS, CDR2 YFSETQ. For the CDR3, the DNA is TGCGCCAGCAGCTTAGGGCATGCAACTAATGAAAAACTGTTTTTT. It yields the protein CASSLGHATNEKLFF.

This clonotype was detected only a few times. At one boundary the junction diverges from the germline segment, which might be a read error. V is TRBV6-1 and J is TRBJ2-3, with D perhaps TRBD1 (7 bases). The germline gives CDR1 MNHNS, CDR2 SASEGT. The CDR3 sequence is 15 residues long. The CDR3 DNA reads as TGTGCCATCTCCTCCCCTAGCGAAGGGACAGATACGCATTATTTT. Its protein product is CAISSPSEGTDTHYF.